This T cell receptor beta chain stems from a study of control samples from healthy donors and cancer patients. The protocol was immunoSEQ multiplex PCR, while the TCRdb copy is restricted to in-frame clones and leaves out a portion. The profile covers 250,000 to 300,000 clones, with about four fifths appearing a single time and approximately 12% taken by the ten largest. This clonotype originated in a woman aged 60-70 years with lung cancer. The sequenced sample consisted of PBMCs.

The CDR3 spells CASSEGRVANYGYTF. CDR3 DNA: TGTGCCAGCAGTGAAGGCAGGGTAGCCAACTATGGCTACACCTTC. The chain uses TRBV2 and TRBJ1-2; tentative D call: TRBD1 (5 bases). Per germline, CDR1 SNHLY and CDR2 FYNNEI. V lost 1 base and J lost 2, with 11 bases in between. The CDR3 has 15 amino acids.